These 18 T cell receptor beta chains were all obtained from the same sample, sequenced in a study of post-analysis software for immune sequencing data. Broader study findings: In patients, about 5 TRBV segments were more frequent than in controls, with TRBV5-6, TRBV5-1 and TRBV20-1 among them.

The TCR beta cDNA libraries contained unique molecular identifiers. From the PCR reads, TCRdb called clonotypes with MiXCR, one entry per CDR3 protein. Of a few hundred thousand distinct CDR3 sequences listed, about 40% are singletons. Which antigens these TCRs recognize remains unknown. The sequencing input was blood. Receptors were obtained from a girl aged 5-17 years with multiple sclerosis.

This clonotype was detected many times. This chain links TRBV2 with TRBJ2-7, with TRBD2 matching 8 bases. V lost 5 bases to trimming and J lost 5 bases; unmatched junction nucleotides: 5. This CDR3 region has 13 residues. CDR1 is SNHLY and CDR2 is FYNNEI in the germline V gene. The CDR3 DNA reads as TGTGCCAGCAGTCTGGAGCGGGGGAACGAGCAGTACTTC. Encoded protein: CASSLERGNEQYF. The whole variable domain, remainder taken from reference TRBV2 and TRBJ2-7, is EPEVTQTPSHQVTQMGQEVILRCVPISNHLYFYWYRQILGQKVEFLVSFYNNEISEKSEIFDDQFSVERPDGSNFTLKIRSTKLEDSAMYFCASSLERGNEQYFGPGTRLTVT.

CDR3 sequence: CASSLIAGTYNEQFF. As DNA, the CDR3 is TGTGCCAGCAGCTTAATCGCGGGGACCTACAATGAGCAGTTCTTC. This chain links TRBV7-3 with TRBJ2-1, with D perhaps matching TRBD2 (6 bases). This CDR3 contains 15 residues. The V end was cut by 1 base, the J end by 2 bases, with 9 bases between. Germline-derived CDR1 and CDR2 are SGHTA and FQGTGA.

In this sample, this clonotype turned up many times. The rearrangement joins TRBV4-1 to TRBJ1-1, with D maybe TRBD1 (5 bases). CDR1 is MGHRA, CDR2 YSYEKL, per germline. Trimming removed 8 bases from V and 3 bases from J, with 10 bases in between. This CDR3 comprises 12 residues. The CDR3 DNA sequence: TGCGCCAGCGGATGGGGGGACACTGAAGCTTTCTTT. Its protein product is CASGWGDTEAFF.

The chain combines TRBV12-3 or TRBV12-4 with TRBJ2-3, with TRBD1 identical over 11 bases. The J segment lost 6 bases and the V segment lost 7 bases, leaving 6 bases of the junction unmatched. There are 14 residues in the CDR3. CDR3 DNA: TGTGCCAGCACCCGGACAGGGGGCGCCGATACGCAGTATTTT. This gives the protein CASTRTGGADTQYF.

Of note for this clonotype: Since a much larger clone is just one base distant, this may be a read error. This rearrangement joins TRBV20-1 to TRBJ1-6, with D possibly being TRBD1 (5 bases). The germline gives CDR1 DFQATT, CDR2 SNEGSKA (reference sequence). Trimming pared 1 base from V and 11 bases from J, leaving 18 bases between. The CDR3 is 15 amino acids. This CDR3 reads CSARVDRRNHPPLHF. CDR3 DNA: TGCAGTGCTAGAGTTGACAGACGAAACCATCCACCCCTCCACTTT.

In its sample, this clonotype was seen once. The V call is TRBV4-1, the J call TRBJ1-2; no clear D gene. Looked up from germline, CDR1 is MGHRA and CDR2 is YSYEKL. The ends were cut back, 1 base at V and 8 bases at J, with 11 bases in the middle. This CDR3 contains 13 residues. Here the CDR3 DNA reads TGCGCCAGCAGCCAAGGCGGTTTTGGGGGCTACACCTTC. Translated, it gives CASSQGGFGGYTF.

This clonotype was recorded at least ten times. The rearrangement joins TRBV15 to TRBJ2-3; no clear D gene. This CDR3 has 16 residues. V was shortened by 0 bases and J by 2 bases, with 12 bases between the two germline ends. Germline V CDR1 and CDR2: LNHNV, YYDKDF (reference sequence). The chain's CDR3 is CATSRDQGGTTDTQYF. The CDR3 DNA reads TGTGCCACCAGCAGAGATCAAGGCGGTACCACAGATACGCAGTATTTT.

Of note for this clonotype: With a much larger clone just one base away, this may be a read error. V gene TRBV20-1 combines with J gene TRBJ1-4; D gene ambiguous. The CDR3 has 13 residues. Trimming shortened V by 3 bases and J by 6 bases, and 11 bases separated the two germline ends. The germline gives CDR1 DFQATT, CDR2 SNEGSKA (reference sequence). The CDR3 DNA reads TGCAGTGCTAGGGACGGTCTGGATGAAAAACTGTTTTTT. It translates to CSARDGLDEKLFF.

V gene TRBV27 combines with J gene TRBJ1-6; TRBD1 aligns across 10 bases. Germline V gives CDR1 MNHEY, CDR2 SMNVEV (reference sequence). Trimming cost V 5 bases and J 8 bases; bases outside gene matches: 6. This CDR3 contains 15 residues. The CDR3 nucleotides are TGTGCCAGCAGTCCTCGGACAGGGGGGGATTCACCCCTCCACTTT. Its protein product is CASSPRTGGDSPLHF.

Turning to this clonotype: Given a much more abundant clone one base away, this may be a read error. This sequence joins TRBV11-2 and TRBJ2-5, with D perhaps matching TRBD2 (7 bases). CDR3 length: 16 amino acids. Trimming took off 4 bases at V and 3 bases at J, with 18 bases between the two ends. The germline gives CDR1 SGHAT, CDR2 FQNNGV. The CDR3 loop reads CASSSWSGGSEETQYF. The CDR3 DNA reads TGTGCCAGCAGCTCGTGGTCGGGGGGCTCTGAAGAGACCCAGTACTTC.

The V gene is TRBV12-3 or TRBV12-4, the J gene TRBJ2-5; 7 nucleotides line up with TRBD1. The CDR3 has 13 amino acids. The ends lost 3 bases at V and 9 bases at J; junction bases unmatched: 7. CDR3 loop: CASSLGTEGSQYF. CDR3 sequence (DNA): TGTGCCAGCAGTTTGGGGACAGAGGGTTCCCAGTACTTC.

About this clonotype: An end of the junction does not agree with germline; a read error may underlie this. The rearrangement uses TRBV12-3 or TRBV12-4 and TRBJ2-3, with 7 bases identical to TRBD1. The CDR3 is made up of 15 amino acids. The CDR3 reads CASNYRGARADAQYF. Written as DNA, the CDR3 is TGTGCCAGCAACTACAGGGGAGCGAGAGCAGATGCGCAGTATTTT.

This clonotype was seen many times. The J gene is TRBJ2-3, the V gene TRBV15; 7 nucleotides align to TRBD1. V gave up 0 bases and J gave up 3 bases; unmatched junction bases: 9. This CDR3 contains 17 residues. Germline V gene lookup returns CDR1 LNHNV and CDR2 YYDKDF (reference sequence). As DNA, the CDR3 is TGTGCCACCAGCAGAGAACAGGGGTTATCGGAGACAGATACGCAGTATTTT. Protein sequence: CATSREQGLSETDTQYF.

This clonotype was seen repeatedly, ten times or more. The rearrangement joins TRBV27 to TRBJ2-3; TRBD1 might be the D (6 bases). V was cut by 6 bases and J by 0 bases, with 13 bases left in between. The CDR3 length is 15 residues. Looked up from germline, CDR1 is MNHEY and CDR2 is SMNVEV (reference sequence). CDR3 nucleotides: TGTGCCAGCAGAGAACCGGGACACAGCACAGATACGCAGTATTTT. Residues: CASREPGHSTDTQYF.

In its sample, this clonotype was seen a few times. The genes are TRBV27 and TRBJ2-5, with D unclear. CDR1 is MNHEY, CDR2 SMNVEV, per germline (reference sequence). The CDR3 is made up of 14 amino acids. V gave up 5 bases and J gave up 8 bases, with 18 bases separating them. As DNA, the CDR3 is TGTGCCAGCAGTCCGACCGGGTCTGCAAGCACCCAGTACTTC. Translating gives CASSPTGSASTQYF.

The chain carries TRBV5-1 and TRBJ1-4; 9 nucleotides line up with TRBD1. The CDR3 is 14 amino acids. Germline lookup yields CDR1 SGHRS and CDR2 YFSETQ. The V and J ends lost 4 bases and 6 bases, in that order; junction bases with no gene match: 4. In DNA form, the CDR3 reads TGCGCCAGCAGCCCGGGACAGGGAGATGAAAAACTGTTTTTT. This translates into CASSPGQGDEKLFF.

This clonotype was seen only once. This rearrangement joins TRBV14 to TRBJ2-2; D unclear. Trimming pared 1 base from V and 1 base from J, leaving 10 bases between. This CDR3 contains 16 residues. Germline lookup yields CDR1 SGHDN and CDR2 FVKESK. CDR3 residues: CASSQVTGWNTGELFF. The CDR3 DNA is TGTGCCAGCAGCCAAGTCACTGGTTGGAACACCGGGGAGCTGTTTTTT.

This clonotype has at least ten counts. This rearrangement joins TRBV3-1 to TRBJ2-5; D call uncertain. Germline values: CDR1 LGHDT, CDR2 YNNKEL (reference sequence). The CDR3 is made up of 12 amino acids. V was shortened by 0 bases and J by 8 bases, with 7 bases between the two germline ends. CDR3 bases: TGTGCCAGCAGCCAAGATTGGAAAACCCAGTACTTC. Translating gives CASSQDWKTQYF.